Following are 16 T cell receptor beta chains from one sample sequenced in a study of T cell responses to AZD1222 COVID-19 vaccine. Libraries were prepared by immunoSEQ multiplex PCR; TCRdb keeps only in-frame clonotypes and omits some of them. The sample yields approximately 140,000 clones, approximately 89% seen once. The sequenced sample was peripheral blood, obtained on day 0 of AZD1222 vaccination. The receptor source for this set is an adult in good health.

The chain is built from TRBV5-4 and TRBJ1-1, with D possibly being TRBD1 (5 bases). From germline, CDR1 is SGHNT and CDR2 YYREEE (reference sequence). The ends were cut back, 4 bases at V and 3 bases at J, with 13 bases in the middle. This CDR3 comprises 14 residues. The CDR3 coding sequence is TGTGCCAGCAGCCCGGGACGGAGGGACACTGAAGCTTTCTTT. Its translation: CASSPGRRDTEAFF.

The rearrangement links TRBV7-9 to TRBJ2-1; D is unresolved. Per germline, CDR1 SEHNR and CDR2 FQNEAQ (reference sequence). This CDR3 region has 12 residues. V lost 7 bases and J lost 9, with 13 bases in between. CDR3 protein: CASTPPRGEQFF. CDR3 nucleotides: TGTGCCAGCACCCCACCTCGAGGTGAGCAGTTCTTC.

The J gene is TRBJ2-3, the V gene TRBV12-3 or TRBV12-4; TRBD1 matches at 8 bases. Trimming took 1 base from V and 10 from J; bases not matched to a gene: 4. The CDR3 runs to 13 residues. In DNA, the CDR3 is TGTGCCAGCAGTTTAGGCCGACAGGGGTCGCAGTATTTT. The encoded protein is CASSLGRQGSQYF.

The rearrangement uses TRBV29-1 and TRBJ1-1; 8 nucleotides agree with TRBD1. The V gene's germline CDR1 is SQVTM and CDR2 ANQGSEA. The CDR3 length is 13 residues. The ends lost 6 bases at V and 7 bases at J; junction bases unmatched: 10. CDR3 in DNA: TGCAGCGTCGGCAGGACAGGGAGCGATGAAGCTTTCTTT. Its protein is CSVGRTGSDEAFF.

The chain links TRBV7-8 to TRBJ1-4, with D tentatively TRBD1 (6 bases). The CDR3 has 15 residues. V was pared by 5 bases and J by 7 bases, with 17 bases between. Germline loops: CDR1 SGHVS, CDR2 FQNEAQ. The CDR3 is CASSIPGTGTEKLFF. CDR3 sequence (DNA): TGTGCCAGCAGCATACCCGGAACAGGGACTGAAAAACTGTTTTTT.

The chain recombines TRBV4-2 with TRBJ2-7; D is unclear. The CDR3 sequence is 15 residues long. V lost 1 base and J 1 base, leaving 11 bases between the germline ends. Per germline, CDR1 LGHNA and CDR2 YNFKEQ. CDR3 region: CASSQAAEGSYEQYF. CDR3 DNA sequence: TGTGCCAGCAGCCAAGCCGCCGAAGGGTCCTACGAGCAGTACTTC.

The chain employs TRBV14 and TRBJ2-1; 10 positions match TRBD2. Germline values: CDR1 SGHDN, CDR2 FVKESK. The CDR3 length is 17 residues. V lost 2 bases and J lost 6; bases outside the gene matches: 10. CDR3 loop: CASSQREGLAPTNEQFF. Written as DNA, the CDR3 is TGTGCCAGCAGCCAACGGGAGGGACTAGCGCCTACCAATGAGCAGTTCTTC. Full variable domain (remainder filled in from reference TRBV14 and TRBJ2-1): EAGVTQFPSHSVIEKGQTVTLRCDPISGHDNLYWYRRVMGKEIKFLLHFVKESKQDESGMPNNRFLAERTGGTYSTLKVQPAELEDSGVYFCASSQREGLAPTNEQFFGPGTRLTVL.

The chain links TRBV7-8 to TRBJ2-7, with D hard to call. The CDR3 length is 14 residues. V lost 5 bases, J lost 0 bases, and 11 bases lay in between. Per germline, CDR1 SGHVS and CDR2 FQNEAQ. The CDR3 here is CASSPLTSSYEQYF. The CDR3 DNA is TGTGCCAGCAGCCCCCTGACGAGCTCCTACGAGCAGTACTTC.

The J gene is TRBJ1-4, the V gene TRBV9; D uncertain. Trimming removed 0 bases from V and 3 bases from J, with 9 bases in between. Germline-derived CDR1 and CDR2 are SGDLS and YYNGEE. The CDR3 sequence is 15 residues long. CDR3 nucleotides: TGTGCCAGCAGCGTAGCAGGAAAGCCTAATGAAAAACTGTTTTTT. Protein product: CASSVAGKPNEKLFF.

A few counts support this clone. This chain uses TRBV4-1 with TRBJ1-2; perhaps TRBD1 as D (5 bases). V dropped 3 bases and J dropped 4 bases, with 27 bases sitting between them. Per the germline V gene, CDR1 is MGHRA and CDR2 is YSYEKL. The CDR3 sequence is 19 residues long. CDR3: CASSHVGRRGRRAGYGYTF. As DNA, the CDR3 is TGCGCCAGCAGCCACGTCGGTCGGAGGGGCAGGCGGGCCGGCTATGGCTACACCTTC.

The chain couples TRBV18 to TRBJ2-3, with TRBD2 identical over 14 bases. The V gene's germline CDR1 is KGHSH and CDR2 LQKENI. V was pared by 4 bases and J by 4 bases, with 4 bases of the junction left unmatched. CDR3 length: 16 residues. CDR3 protein: CASSQPGLAGADTQYF. CDR3 in DNA: TGTGCCAGCTCACAGCCGGGACTAGCGGGAGCAGATACGCAGTATTTT.

The rearrangement links TRBV6-5 to TRBJ2-5; D may be TRBD2 (5 bases). CDR1 is MNHEY and CDR2 is SVGAGI in the germline V gene. CDR3 size: 15 residues. V shed 2 bases and J shed 1 base, with 11 bases lying between them. The DNA for the CDR3 is TGTGCCAGCAGTTACGGCCTAGCCCGCCAAGAGACCCAGTACTTC. This sequence encodes CASSYGLARQETQYF.

The V gene is TRBV7-9, the J gene TRBJ1-2, with unresolved D. There are 14 residues in the CDR3. Germline V gives CDR1 SEHNR, CDR2 FQNEAQ (reference sequence). The V gene lost 3 bases and the J gene lost 4 bases, with 12 bases spanning the gap. CDR3 sequence (DNA): TGTGCCAGCAGCTTGGGCCAACCCTTCTATGGCTACACCTTC. This translates into CASSLGQPFYGYTF.

The chain recombines TRBV9 with TRBJ2-1, with TRBD1 matching 7 bases. Germline V CDR1 and CDR2: SGDLS, YYNGEE. The CDR3 spans 13 residues. V dropped 3 bases and J dropped 8; count of bases not matched to a gene: 5. The CDR3 DNA reads as TGTGCCAGCAGCGAGAACAGGGGCCATGAGCAGTTCTTC. It yields the protein CASSENRGHEQFF.

The rearrangement links TRBV7-9 to TRBJ2-1, with 10 bases matching TRBD2. This CDR3 has 16 amino acids. CDR1 and CDR2 from the germline V gene are SEHNR and FQNEAQ (reference sequence). V gave up 5 bases and J gave up 0 bases; unmatched junction bases: 4. The CDR3 DNA is TGTGCCAGCAGCCCACCTAGCGGGAGCTCCTACAATGAGCAGTTCTTC. Its translation: CASSPPSGSSYNEQFF.

The chain carries TRBV7-2 and TRBJ1-6; possible D gene TRBD1, 6 bases. V lost 2 bases and J 10 bases, leaving 24 bases between the germline ends. The CDR3 has 18 amino acids. The germline gives CDR1 SGHTA, CDR2 FQGNSA. The CDR3 nucleotides are TGTGCCAGCAGCTTAAAGGCACAGGGAACCCTAGGTGGCTCACCCCTCCACTTT. Its protein product is CASSLKAQGTLGGSPLHF.